A selection of T cell receptor beta chains follows, all from one sample in a study of tumor and adjacent non-tumor tissue in lung cancer. Using its own MiXCR run on the multiplex PCR reads, TCRdb lists one record per CDR3 protein. This sample has about 200,000 distinct CDR3 sequences, with approximately 74% found just once. The sequencing input was lung tumor tissue. Receptor source: a man in his sixties with non-small cell lung cancer. The CDR3 runs from the conserved cysteine through the conserved F or W. D genes are given only for firm matches. Clone size is shown for a subset of rows, as once, few, many or a class of expanded clone.

D: .; V: TRBV11-2; size: .; J: TRBJ2-3; CDR3: CANSLPGGPQYF; DNA: TGTGCCAATAGCTTACCCGGGGGGCCGCAGTATTTT
D: .; V: TRBV20-1; size: many; J: TRBJ2-7; CDR3: CSASPLTGQAYEQYF; DNA: TGCAGTGCTAGCCCCCTTACAGGGCAGGCGTACGAGCAGTACTTC
D: TRBD2; V: TRBV10-2; size: .; J: TRBJ2-3; CDR3: CASMLAGEGTQYF; DNA: TGCGCCAGCATGTTAGCGGGGGAAGGTACGCAGTATTTT
D: .; V: TRBV5-1; size: .; J: TRBJ1-1; CDR3: CASSLDSYTEAFF; DNA: TGCGCCAGCAGCTTGGACAGTTACACTGAAGCTTTCTTT
D: .; V: TRBV30; size: many; J: TRBJ1-5; CDR3: CAWNGGSHSNQPQHF; DNA: TGTGCCTGGAACGGAGGGTCTCACTCCAATCAGCCCCAGCATTTT
D: .; V: TRBV11-2; size: .; J: TRBJ2-5; CDR3: CARSCTMGRPKETQYF; DNA: TGTGCCAGGAGCTGCACAATGGGGAGGCCAAAGGAGACCCAGTACTTC
D: .; V: TRBV6-1; size: .; J: TRBJ1-5; CDR3: CASNPGTPNNQPENF; DNA: TGTGCCAGCAACCCTGGGACACCGAACAATCAGCCCGAGAATTTT
D: TRBD1; V: TRBV5-1; size: .; J: TRBJ2-3; CDR3: CASSLGRGGSDTQYF; DNA: TGCGCCAGCAGCTTGGGGAGAGGGGGCTCAGATACGCAGTATTTT
D: .; V: TRBV4-1; size: once; J: TRBJ1-5; CDR3: CASSQTGSFNQSQHF; DNA: TGCGCCAGCAGCCAGACGGGGAGTTTCAATCAGTCCCAGCATTTT
D: .; V: TRBV29-1; size: .; J: TRBJ2-5; CDR3: CSVDRLSGAETQYF; DNA: TGCAGCGTTGATCGACTATCGGGAGCGGAGACCCAGTACTTC
D: .; V: TRBV19; size: .; J: TRBJ2-7; CDR3: CASSIGRQGYEQYF; DNA: TGTGCCAGTAGTATAGGGCGGCAGGGCTACGAGCAGTACTTC
D: .; V: TRBV21-1; size: .; J: TRBJ1-2; CDR3: CASSKRQHGYSF; DNA: TGTGCTAGCAGCAAAAGACAGCACGGCTACAGCTTC
D: .; V: TRBV20-1; size: .; J: TRBJ2-1; CDR3: CTARKFSNEQFF; DNA: TGCACTGCTAGAAAGTTCTCCAATGAGCAGTTCTTC
D: TRBD2; V: TRBV6-2/TRBV6-3; size: .; J: TRBJ2-1; CDR3: CASGTTSRRAGEQFF; DNA: TGTGCCAGCGGAACGACTAGCAGGAGGGCCGGTGAGCAGTTCTTC
D: TRBD1; V: TRBV20-1; size: .; J: TRBJ2-7; CDR3: CSVRDLGTGNYYEEYF; DNA: TGCAGTGTTAGAGATCTCGGGACAGGGAACTACTACGAGGAGTACTTC
D: .; V: TRBV6-1; size: .; J: TRBJ1-5; CDR3: CAGSGEGYSNQPQHF; DNA: TGTGCCGGCAGCGGGGAGGGGTATAGCAATCAGCCCCAGCATTTT
D: .; V: TRBV29-1; size: few; J: TRBJ2-3; CDR3: CGDVAGNTDTQYF; DNA: TGCGGCGATGTGGCTGGGAACACAGATACGCAGTATTTT